Presented here are 30 T cell receptor beta chains from one specimen sequenced in a study of shared clonotypes between healthy human individuals. Sequencing used immunoSEQ multiplex PCR; TCRdb keeps in-frame clones, though not all of them. Of about 1.1 million clones listed, roughly 74% were seen once; the top ten hold 0.6% to 0.7%. The material sequenced was memory CD4+ T cells from PBMCs. Subset described: CD45RA-negative fraction. These receptors were obtained from a man in his late teens or twenties in good health. Some clones in this sample may be carry-over from other donors' samples.

J is TRBJ1-2 and V is TRBV5-6, with no clear D. Germline CDR1 is SGHDT and CDR2 is YYEEEE. The CDR3 contains 12 residues. Trimming left V 0 bases short and J 4 bases short, with 4 bases between. CDR3 sequence: CASSLGPYGYTF. CDR3 coding DNA: TGTGCCAGCAGCTTGGGGCCCTATGGCTACACCTTC.

The chain joins TRBV18 to TRBJ1-3; 7 bases align to TRBD1. Germline CDR1 and CDR2: KGHSH and LQKENI. V lost 5 bases and J lost 3; bases outside the gene matches: 16. The CDR3 consists of 18 residues. The DNA of the CDR3 is TGTGCCAGCTCATCCAACCGTATTGGACAGGAGGATGGAAACACCATATATTTT. Translating gives CASSSNRIGQEDGNTIYF.

This chain links TRBV28 with TRBJ1-2, with D tentatively TRBD1 (6 bases). This CDR3 region has 14 residues. The germline V and J ends were trimmed by 1 base and 2 bases, with 8 bases remaining between them. In germline, CDR1 is MDHEN, CDR2 SYDVKM. In DNA form, the CDR3 reads TGTGCCAGCAGTTTATTACAGGGAAACTATGGCTACACCTTC. Translated, it gives CASSLLQGNYGYTF.

The V and J genes are TRBV27 and TRBJ2-1, with D maybe TRBD2 (5 bases). The CDR3 has 16 residues. The germline CDR1 and CDR2 sequences are MNHEY and SMNVEV (reference sequence). Deletions cut 6 bases from V and 10 bases from J, with 25 bases between. The CDR3 DNA reads as TGTGCCAGCAGCGCGGGCCTCCGGGCTGGACGGTCCGAGCAGTTCTTC. Translated, it gives CASSAGLRAGRSEQFF.

V is TRBV19 and J is TRBJ1-5; D perhaps matches TRBD1 (6 bases). This CDR3 is 16 amino acids long. V was pared by 6 bases and J by 0 bases, with 15 bases between. CDR1 and CDR2 from the germline V gene are LNHDA and SQIVND (reference sequence). The CDR3 reads CASSPSGGYSNQPQHF. As DNA, the CDR3 is TGTGCCAGTAGCCCATCGGGGGGCTATAGCAATCAGCCCCAGCATTTT.

The genes are TRBV7-3 and TRBJ2-5; D is uncertain. The CDR3 has 15 amino acids. V was trimmed by 2 bases and J by 2 bases, leaving 12 bases between them. Germline values: CDR1 SGHTA, CDR2 FQGTGA. The CDR3 here is CASSLLGGFQETQYF. In DNA, the CDR3 is TGTGCCAGCAGCTTATTGGGCGGCTTTCAAGAGACCCAGTACTTC. The variable domain in full, completed from reference TRBV7-3 and TRBJ2-5, reads GAGVSQTPSNKVTEKGKYVELRCDPISGHTALYWYRQSLGQGPEFLIYFQGTGAADDSGLPNDRFFAVRPEGSVSTLKIQRTERGDSAVYLCASSLLGGFQETQYFGPGTRLLVL.

Of note for this clone: Other DNA sequences in this sample translate to the same CDR3. The chain links TRBV20-1 to TRBJ1-1; the match to TRBD1 covers 9 bases. V lost 6 bases and J lost 8; bases outside the gene matches: 4. CDR1 and CDR2 (germline): DFQATT, SNEGSKA (reference sequence). This CDR3 has 11 residues. The CDR3 DNA follows: TGCAGTGCAAAGGACAGGGGAGAAGCTTTCTTT. This sequence encodes CSAKDRGEAFF.

In this sample, this clone turned up a few times. This chain's CDR3 is CASPPGQGNYGYTF. The CDR3 nucleotides are TGTGCCAGCCCGCCGGGACAGGGTAACTATGGCTACACCTTC. V and J are TRBV27 and TRBJ1-2; TRBD1 agrees at 9 bases. After removal of 8 bases from V and 1 base from J, the junction contained 5 bases not matched to a gene. The CDR3 has 14 residues. The germline CDR1 and CDR2 sequences are MNHEY and SMNVEV (reference sequence).

This chain uses TRBV19 with TRBJ1-2; TRBD1 is a possible D gene (6 bases). CDR1 and CDR2 from the germline V gene are LNHDA and SQIVND (reference sequence). The CDR3 runs to 12 residues. V lost 6 bases, J lost 7 bases, and 12 bases lay in between. CDR3 sequence reads: CASSSGAGGYTF. The CDR3 DNA reads as TGTGCCAGTAGCTCAGGGGCGGGTGGCTACACCTTC.

This sequence joins TRBV4-3 and TRBJ1-1; D not resolved. Per germline, CDR1 LGHNA and CDR2 YSLEER. Trimming removed 0 bases at V and 3 bases at J, with 14 bases between. There are 16 residues in the CDR3. The CDR3 DNA reads as TGCGCCAGCAGCCAAGAGGTTGGGAGCGGGGACACTGAAGCTTTCTTT. It translates to CASSQEVGSGDTEAFF.

V and J are TRBV30 and TRBJ2-7; D may be TRBD2 (5 bases). The CDR3 runs 14 residues. Germline CDR1 is GTSNPN and CDR2 is SVGIG (reference sequence). The V gene lost 2 bases and the J gene lost 4 bases, with 15 bases spanning the gap. The CDR3: CAWSYPGSRYEQYF. CDR3 nucleotide sequence: TGTGCCTGGAGTTATCCGGGATCGAGATACGAGCAGTACTTC.

This rearrangement joins TRBV11-2 to TRBJ2-7; D not resolved. From germline, CDR1 is SGHAT and CDR2 FQNNGV. The V gene lost 1 base and the J gene lost 4 bases, with 5 bases spanning the gap. This CDR3 is built from 12 residues. CDR3 bases: TGTGCCAGCAGCTTAGGCAGATACGAGCAGTACTTC. Translated: CASSLGRYEQYF.

The rearrangement uses TRBV5-8 and TRBJ2-1; D call uncertain. The CDR3 has 14 amino acids. The V gene lost 0 bases and the J gene lost 4 bases, with 8 bases spanning the gap. CDR1 SGHTS and CDR2 YDEGEE come from the germline V gene. The CDR3 DNA reads TGTGCCAGCAGCTTGGGCAACTTTTACAATGAGCAGTTCTTC. As protein: CASSLGNFYNEQFF.

J is TRBJ2-4 and V is TRBV5-1, with D tentatively TRBD1 (6 bases). CDR3 length: 16 residues. With 0 bases removed from V and 0 bases from J, the gap between germline ends came to 10 bases. Germline CDR1 and CDR2: SGHRS and YFSETQ. CDR3 region: CASSLAQGTAKNIQYF. The CDR3 coding sequence is TGCGCCAGCAGCTTGGCTCAGGGGACAGCCAAAAACATTCAGTACTTC. The variable domain in full, completed from reference TRBV5-1 and TRBJ2-4, reads KAGVTQTPRYLIKTRGQQVTLSCSPISGHRSVSWYQQTPGQGLQFLFEYFSETQRNKGNFPGRFSGRQFSNSRSEMNVSTLELGDSALYLCASSLAQGTAKNIQYFGAGTRLSVL.

The chain uses TRBV27 and TRBJ1-5; D is perhaps TRBD1 (6 bases). The V and J ends lost 2 bases and 5 bases respectively, with 16 bases between them. The CDR3 contains 16 residues. Germline CDR1 and CDR2: MNHEY and SMNVEV (reference sequence). The CDR3 protein is CASSLKGRGPYQPQHF. DNA for the CDR3: TGTGCCAGCAGTTTAAAGGGCAGGGGTCCCTATCAGCCCCAGCATTTT.

The chain carries TRBV4-1 and TRBJ2-2; D not certain. Germline CDR1 is MGHRA and CDR2 is YSYEKL. Between the trimmed V and J ends, which lost 3 bases and 5 bases, there was a span of 10 bases. The CDR3 is 14 residues long. In DNA, the CDR3 is TGCGCCAGCAGCCATAATTCCGTTACCGGGGAGCTGTTTTTT. Its protein product is CASSHNSVTGELFF.

The chain links TRBV29-1 to TRBJ1-2, with D perhaps TRBD1 (6 bases). The CDR3 runs to 15 residues. V lost 4 bases and J lost 0, with 15 bases in between. The germline V gene encodes CDR1 SQVTM and CDR2 ANQGSEA. The CDR3 spells CSVVWGRSANYGYTF. Here the CDR3 DNA reads TGCAGCGTTGTATGGGGGCGGTCAGCTAACTATGGCTACACCTTC.

The CDR3 DNA reads as TGCGCCAGCAGCCAAGCTGCTAGCGGGAGTTTTTTAAATGAGCAGTTCTTC. Protein product: CASSQAASGSFLNEQFF. V gene TRBV4-1 combines with J gene TRBJ2-1, with 10 bases fitting TRBD2. V lost 1 base and J lost 7; bases outside the gene matches: 10. Germline V gives CDR1 MGHRA, CDR2 YSYEKL. The CDR3 spans 17 residues.

This clone was seen many times. Other DNA sequences of this sample code for an identical CDR3. DNA of the CDR3: TGCGCCAGCAGCTTGGAAGAGACCCAGTACTTC. Encoded protein: CASSLEETQYF. The rearrangement uses TRBV5-1 and TRBJ2-5; D is unresolved. The germline V gene encodes CDR1 SGHRS and CDR2 YFSETQ. Between the trimmed V and J ends, which lost 0 bases and 3 bases, there was a span of 0 bases. This CDR3 is built from 11 residues.

The V gene is TRBV4-2, the J gene TRBJ2-1; D call uncertain. V dropped 0 bases and J dropped 0 bases, with 9 bases sitting between them. Germline values: CDR1 LGHNA, CDR2 YNFKEQ. CDR3 length equals 16 residues. The CDR3 DNA is TGTGCCAGCAGCCAAGAATCAGCAGGCTCCTACAATGAGCAGTTCTTC. It encodes CASSQESAGSYNEQFF.

This sequence joins TRBV14 and TRBJ2-1; 12 positions match TRBD2. Looked up from germline, CDR1 is SGHDN and CDR2 is FVKESK. Losses at the gene ends were 2 bases for V and 12 bases for J; bases not matched to a gene: 14. The length of the CDR3 is 17 residues. CDR3 in amino acids: CASSQRKLAGGPLGQFF. As DNA, the CDR3 is TGTGCCAGCAGCCAACGAAAACTAGCGGGAGGTCCACTAGGGCAGTTCTTC.

The J gene is TRBJ1-4, the V gene TRBV5-1; D gene unclear. Germline V gene data show CDR1 as SGHRS and CDR2 as YFSETQ. Trimming removed 0 bases at V and 7 bases at J, with 10 bases between. This CDR3 comprises 14 residues. CDR3 sequence: CASSLGGLGEKLFF. Written as DNA, the CDR3 is TGCGCCAGCAGCTTGGGAGGGTTAGGTGAAAAACTGTTTTTT.

This chain connects TRBV28 to TRBJ1-5; 7 positions match TRBD1. The CDR3 is made up of 16 amino acids. Germline values: CDR1 MDHEN, CDR2 SYDVKM. J lost 9 bases, V lost 2 bases, and 13 bases had no gene match. The CDR3 region has the DNA TGTGCCAGCAGTTTAGGAGGGGCAGGGGGTGGGTTGCCCCAGCATTTT. Amino acids: CASSLGGAGGGLPQHF.

This chain joins TRBV30 and TRBJ2-3; TRBD2 is a possible D gene (5 bases). The CDR3 length is 14 residues. Germline V gene lookup returns CDR1 GTSNPN and CDR2 SVGIG (reference sequence). The chain's CDR3 is CVLRFEGCTDTQYF. Written as DNA, the CDR3 is TGTGTCCTGAGGTTCGAGGGTTGCACAGATACGCAGTATTTT.

The chain is built from TRBV5-8 and TRBJ2-1; tentative D call: TRBD2 (5 bases). Per the germline V gene, CDR1 is SGHTS and CDR2 is YDEGEE. V lost 3 bases and J lost 14, with 15 bases in between. This CDR3 has 12 amino acids. The CDR3 is CASSWGDLEEFF. CDR3 DNA sequence: TGTGCCAGCAGCTGGGGAGATTTGGAGGAGTTCTTC.

This chain uses TRBV4-1 with TRBJ1-1; the D gene is possibly TRBD1 (6 bases). Trimming removed 0 bases at V and 5 bases at J, with 13 bases between. This CDR3 has 15 amino acids. Germline CDR1 and CDR2: MGHRA and YSYEKL. The CDR3 DNA sequence: TGCGCCAGCAGCCAAGATAGTGGGGGCAGGACTGAAGCTTTCTTT. Its protein is CASSQDSGGRTEAFF.

With respect to this clone: This likely reflects a read error, since a far larger clone is one base away. The same CDR3 also results from other DNA sequences found in this sample. V gene TRBV2 combines with J gene TRBJ2-2, with D uncertain. V shed 2 bases and J shed 0 bases, with 4 bases lying between them. The CDR3 spans 14 residues. Germline lookup yields CDR1 SNHLY and CDR2 FYNNEI. This chain's CDR3 is CASSEHSNTGELFF. The CDR3 DNA reads TGTGCCAGCAGTGAACACTCGAACACCGGGGAGCTGTTTTTT.

This clone was counted at least ten times. This same CDR3 is encoded by further DNA sequences in the sample. The chain recombines TRBV29-1 with TRBJ2-2, with TRBD1 matching over 7 bases. Germline CDR1 is SQVTM and CDR2 is ANQGSEA. The CDR3 length is 14 residues. Germline trimming cut 7 bases from V and 9 bases from J; bases unmatched to any gene: 14. This CDR3 reads CSASRQGPYRELFF. The DNA of the CDR3 is TGCAGCGCCTCGAGACAGGGCCCCTACCGGGAGCTGTTTTTT.

The J gene is TRBJ2-3, the V gene TRBV9; D not certain. Germline loops: CDR1 SGDLS, CDR2 YYNGEE. The CDR3 loop spans 14 amino acids. Trimming took off 4 bases at V and 0 bases at J, with 9 bases between the two ends. CDR3: CASSPQPSTDTQYF. The DNA of the CDR3 is TGTGCCAGCAGCCCACAACCTAGCACAGATACGCAGTATTTT.

The rearrangement links TRBV7-8 to TRBJ1-5, with D uncertain. Trimming shortened V by 3 bases and J by 6 bases, and 9 bases separated the two germline ends. The CDR3 loop spans 13 amino acids. CDR1 is SGHVS, CDR2 FQNEAQ, per germline. CDR3 sequence: CASSLAVPQPQHF. The DNA for the CDR3 is TGTGCCAGCAGCTTGGCAGTCCCTCAGCCCCAGCATTTT. Based on the CDR3 plus reference TRBV7-8 and TRBJ1-5, the full variable domain is GAGVSQSPRYKVAKRGQDVALRCDPISGHVSLFWYQQALGQGPEFLTYFQNEAQLDKSGLPSDRFFAERPEGSVSTLKIQRTQQEDSAVYLCASSLAVPQPQHFGDGTRLSIL.